This passage covers 10 T cell receptor beta chains from one sample sequenced in a study of blood T cell repertoires in COVID-19 (dated by TCRdb to 2020 to 2021). The library was prepared using the immunoSEQ multiplex PCR assay. TCRdb limited this immuneACCESS table to in-frame rearrangements with V and J called. A share of clones is missing; checked studies link under half to unresolved V genes, and the rest is unexplained. The sample table holds around 230,000 clones, of which around 89% were seen once. The biggest ten clones account for around 2.6% of the sample. Specimen: PBMCs or T cells enriched from blood (not recorded which). The receptor source for this set is a woman aged 25 to 39 who had recovered from COVID-19.

This rearrangement joins TRBV12-3 or TRBV12-4 to TRBJ1-1; TRBD1 is a possible D gene (5 bases). This CDR3 has 12 amino acids. V gave up 6 bases and J gave up 7 bases, with 12 bases separating them. CDR3 in amino acids: CASRDAGGEAFF. The CDR3 bases are TGTGCCAGCAGGGACGCGGGGGGTGAAGCTTTCTTT.

V and J are TRBV7-2 and TRBJ1-5; D gene uncertain. The CDR3 has 15 amino acids. Germline CDR1 reads SGHTA; CDR2 reads FQGNSA. With 1 base removed from V and 0 bases from J, the gap between germline ends came to 7 bases. The CDR3 DNA sequence: TGTGCCAGCAGCTTAGTACCCGGTAGCAATCAGCCCCAGCATTTT. Its translation: CASSLVPGSNQPQHF.

This clone was seen just once. The chain couples TRBV27 to TRBJ1-1; possible D gene TRBD1, 6 bases. Germline loops: CDR1 MNHEY, CDR2 SMNVEV (reference sequence). The CDR3 extends over 13 amino acids. V gave up 5 bases and J gave up 5 bases, with 12 bases separating them. The CDR3 spells CASSTGSRTEAFF. The CDR3 DNA reads TGTGCCAGCAGTACAGGGAGTAGGACTGAAGCTTTCTTT.

The chain uses TRBV4-3 and TRBJ1-6; no reliable D call. The CDR3 sequence is 18 residues long. CDR1 is LGHNA and CDR2 is YSLEER in the germline V gene. The germline V and J ends were trimmed by 0 bases and 0 bases, with 12 bases remaining between them. The CDR3: CASSQDPSKSSYNSPLHF. Here the CDR3 DNA reads TGCGCCAGCAGCCAAGATCCGAGCAAGAGCTCCTATAATTCACCCCTCCACTTT.

The chain couples TRBV10-3 to TRBJ2-1; no firm D call. This CDR3 comprises 13 residues. Germline CDR1 reads ENHRY; CDR2 reads SYGVKD. V dropped 3 bases and J dropped 6 bases, with 9 bases sitting between them. The CDR3 spells CAISDPQSNEQFF. The CDR3 DNA is TGTGCCATCAGTGACCCTCAGTCCAATGAGCAGTTCTTC.

The CDR3 nucleotides are TGTGCCAGTAAGGGGACAGGGGGAGATCAGCCCCAGCATTTT. Translated, it gives CASKGTGGDQPQHF. The genes are TRBV19 and TRBJ1-5; 11 positions agree with TRBD1. The CDR3 length is 14 residues. The V and J ends lost 7 bases and 5 bases, in that order; junction bases with no gene match: 4. Germline CDR1 and CDR2: LNHDA and SQIVND (reference sequence).

V gene TRBV25-1 combines with J gene TRBJ1-1; D not certain. CDR1 and CDR2 from the germline V gene are MGHDK and SYGVNS. Trimming stripped 8 bases from V and 0 bases from J, with 16 bases between. The CDR3 extends over 15 amino acids. CDR3 residues: CASLHETGLNTEAFF. The CDR3 coding sequence is TGTGCCAGCCTCCACGAAACGGGATTGAACACTGAAGCTTTCTTT.

V usage is TRBV6-5 and J usage is TRBJ2-7; 11 bases agree with TRBD2. CDR3 length equals 13 residues. CDR1 is MNHEY and CDR2 is SVGAGI in the germline V gene. J was trimmed by 7 bases and V by 6 bases; bases with no gene match: 5. The DNA for the CDR3 is TGTGCCAGCAGACTAGCGGGGGCCTCTGAGCAGTACTTC. Translating gives CASRLAGASEQYF.

V gene TRBV5-8 combines with J gene TRBJ2-6; D gene uncertain. Per the germline V gene, CDR1 is SGHTS and CDR2 is YDEGEE. V shed 1 base and J shed 0 bases, with 5 bases lying between them. The CDR3 consists of 15 residues. In nucleotides, the CDR3 is TGTGCCAGCAGCTTGTTCAACTCTGGGGCCAACGTCCTGACTTTC. Residues: CASSLFNSGANVLTF. Supplemented by reference TRBV5-8 and TRBJ2-6, the full variable domain reads EAGVTQSPTHLIKTRGQQATLRCSPISGHTSVYWYQQALGLGLQFLLWYDEGEERNRGNFPPRFSGRQFPNYSSELNVNALELEDSALYLCASSLFNSGANVLTFGAGSRLTVL.

The chain joins TRBV5-1 to TRBJ1-4; D remains ambiguous. Germline V lookup: CDR1 SGHRS, CDR2 YFSETQ. V gave up 2 bases and J gave up 2 bases, with 10 bases separating them. The CDR3 length is 15 residues. CDR3 protein: CASSLWGGTNEKLFF. CDR3 sequence (DNA): TGCGCCAGCAGCTTATGGGGAGGTACTAATGAAAAACTGTTTTTT.